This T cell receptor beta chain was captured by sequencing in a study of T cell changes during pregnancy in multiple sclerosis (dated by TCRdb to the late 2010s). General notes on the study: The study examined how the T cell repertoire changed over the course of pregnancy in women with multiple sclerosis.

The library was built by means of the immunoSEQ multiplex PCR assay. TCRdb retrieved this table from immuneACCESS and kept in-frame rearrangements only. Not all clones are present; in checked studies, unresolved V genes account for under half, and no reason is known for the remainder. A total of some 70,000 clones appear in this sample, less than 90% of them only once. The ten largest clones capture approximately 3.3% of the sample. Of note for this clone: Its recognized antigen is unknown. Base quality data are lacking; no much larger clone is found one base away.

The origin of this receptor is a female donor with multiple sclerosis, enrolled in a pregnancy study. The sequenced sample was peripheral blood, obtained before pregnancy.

The CDR3 is CASSLGLAESAFF. DNA sequence: TGTGCCAGCAGCTTAGGGCTAGCGGAGAGTGCGTTCTTC. The sequence links TRBV7-9 to TRBJ2-1; the junction holds 7 bases that match TRBD2. The germline V gene (reference sequence) specifies SEHNR as CDR1 and FQNEAQ as CDR2. Clipping removes 1 base from V and 15 bases from J, with 9 as the unmatched junction base count. The CDR3, from cysteine to phenylalanine, totals 13 residues. Solely the CDR3 DNA is kept, with 39 bases framed from the first base.